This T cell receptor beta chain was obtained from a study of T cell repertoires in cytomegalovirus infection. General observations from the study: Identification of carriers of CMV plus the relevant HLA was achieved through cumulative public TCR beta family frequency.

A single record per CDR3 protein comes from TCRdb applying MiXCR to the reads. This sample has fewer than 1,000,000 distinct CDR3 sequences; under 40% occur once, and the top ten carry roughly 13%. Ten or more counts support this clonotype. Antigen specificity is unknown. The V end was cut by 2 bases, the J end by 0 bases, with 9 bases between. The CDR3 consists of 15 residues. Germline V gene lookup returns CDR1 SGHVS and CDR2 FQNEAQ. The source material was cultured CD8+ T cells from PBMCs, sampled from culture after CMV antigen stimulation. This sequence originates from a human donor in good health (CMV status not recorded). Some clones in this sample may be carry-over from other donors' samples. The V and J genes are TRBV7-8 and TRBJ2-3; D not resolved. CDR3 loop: CASSLLGSSTDTQYF. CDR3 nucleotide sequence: TGTGCCAGCAGCTTACTAGGTAGTAGCACAGATACGCAGTATTTT.